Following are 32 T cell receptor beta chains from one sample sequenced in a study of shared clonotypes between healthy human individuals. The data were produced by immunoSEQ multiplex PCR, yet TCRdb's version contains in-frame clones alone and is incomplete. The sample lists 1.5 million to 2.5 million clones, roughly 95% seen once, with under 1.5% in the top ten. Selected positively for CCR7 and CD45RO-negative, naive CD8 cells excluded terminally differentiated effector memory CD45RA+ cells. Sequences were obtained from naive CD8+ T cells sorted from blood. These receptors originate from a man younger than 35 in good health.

CDR3 sequence (DNA): TGTGCCAGCAGTTTATGGGGGACTAGAGTTAATGAGCAGTTCTTC. It codes for CASSLWGTRVNEQFF. The rearrangement joins TRBV28 to TRBJ2-1; 8 positions match TRBD2. This CDR3 region has 15 residues. In germline, CDR1 is MDHEN, CDR2 SYDVKM. V was clipped by 0 bases and J by 7 bases; unmatched bases: 5.

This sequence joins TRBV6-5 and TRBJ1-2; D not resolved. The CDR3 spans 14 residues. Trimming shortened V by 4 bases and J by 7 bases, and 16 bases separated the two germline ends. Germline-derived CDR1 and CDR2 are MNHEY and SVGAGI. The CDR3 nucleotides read TGTGCCAGCAGTTCCCAGGCCGCGGGCGGTGGCTACACCTTC. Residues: CASSSQAAGGGYTF.

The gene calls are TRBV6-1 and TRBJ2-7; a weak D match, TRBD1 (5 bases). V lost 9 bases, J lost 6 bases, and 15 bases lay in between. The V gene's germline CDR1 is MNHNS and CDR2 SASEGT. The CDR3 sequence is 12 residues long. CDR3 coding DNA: TGTGCCAGTCGATACACCAGGGTCGAGCAGTACTTC. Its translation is CASRYTRVEQYF.

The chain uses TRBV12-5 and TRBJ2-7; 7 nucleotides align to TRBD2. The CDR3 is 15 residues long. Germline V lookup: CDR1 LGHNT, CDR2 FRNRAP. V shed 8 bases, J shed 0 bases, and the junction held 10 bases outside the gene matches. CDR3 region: CASWGEGRSSYEQYF. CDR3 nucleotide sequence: TGTGCTAGTTGGGGGGAGGGCAGGAGCTCCTACGAGCAGTACTTC.

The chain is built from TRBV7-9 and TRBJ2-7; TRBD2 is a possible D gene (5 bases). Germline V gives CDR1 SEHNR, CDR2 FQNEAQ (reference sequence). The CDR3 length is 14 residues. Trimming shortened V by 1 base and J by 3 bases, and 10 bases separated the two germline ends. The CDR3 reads CASSLVSEGYEQYF. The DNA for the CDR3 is TGTGCCAGCAGCTTAGTCAGCGAGGGCTACGAGCAGTACTTC.

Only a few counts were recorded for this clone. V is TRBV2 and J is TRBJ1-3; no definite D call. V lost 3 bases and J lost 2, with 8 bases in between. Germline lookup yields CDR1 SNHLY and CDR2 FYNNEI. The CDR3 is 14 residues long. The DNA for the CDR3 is TGTGCCAGCAGTGAGGGAAGGGCTGGAAACACCATATATTTT. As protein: CASSEGRAGNTIYF.

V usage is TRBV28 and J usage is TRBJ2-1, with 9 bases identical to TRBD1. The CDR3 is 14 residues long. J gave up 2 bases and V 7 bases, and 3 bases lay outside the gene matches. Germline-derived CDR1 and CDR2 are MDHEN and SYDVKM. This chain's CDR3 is CASNRQGAYNEQFF. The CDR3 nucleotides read TGTGCCAGCAACCGACAGGGGGCCTACAATGAGCAGTTCTTC.

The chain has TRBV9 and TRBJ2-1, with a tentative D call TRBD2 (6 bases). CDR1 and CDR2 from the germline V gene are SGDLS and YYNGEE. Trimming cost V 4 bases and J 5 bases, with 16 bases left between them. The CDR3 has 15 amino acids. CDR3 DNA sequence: TGTGCCAGCAGCCCCCGGAGCGGGTCGGACAATGAGCAGTTCTTC. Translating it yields CASSPRSGSDNEQFF.

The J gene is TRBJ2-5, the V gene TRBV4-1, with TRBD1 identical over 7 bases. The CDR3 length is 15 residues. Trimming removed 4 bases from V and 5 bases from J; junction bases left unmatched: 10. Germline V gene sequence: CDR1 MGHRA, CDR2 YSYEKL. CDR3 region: CASSLRQGRGETQYF. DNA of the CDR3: TGCGCCAGCAGCCTACGACAGGGCAGGGGGGAGACCCAGTACTTC.

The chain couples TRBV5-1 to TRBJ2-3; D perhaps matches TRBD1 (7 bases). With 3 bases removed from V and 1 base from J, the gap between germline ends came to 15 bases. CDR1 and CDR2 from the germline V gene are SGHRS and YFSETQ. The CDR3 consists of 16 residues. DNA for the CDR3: TGCGCCAGCAGCTGGTGGACAGGAGGGGGCACAGATACGCAGTATTTT. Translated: CASSWWTGGGTDTQYF.

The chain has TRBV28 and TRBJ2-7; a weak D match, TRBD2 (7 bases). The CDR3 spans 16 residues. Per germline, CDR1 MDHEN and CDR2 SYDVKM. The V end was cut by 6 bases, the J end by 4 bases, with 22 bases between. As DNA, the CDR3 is TGTGCCAGCAGCCCCCGTGGGGGAGGGGGAAATTACGAGCAGTACTTC. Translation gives CASSPRGGGGNYEQYF.

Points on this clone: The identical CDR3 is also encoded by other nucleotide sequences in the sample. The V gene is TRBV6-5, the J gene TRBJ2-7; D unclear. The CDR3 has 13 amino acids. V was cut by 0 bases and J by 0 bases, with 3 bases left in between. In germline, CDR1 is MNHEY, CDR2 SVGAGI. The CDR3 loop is CASSYSVSYEQYF. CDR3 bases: TGTGCCAGCAGTTACTCTGTCTCCTACGAGCAGTACTTC.

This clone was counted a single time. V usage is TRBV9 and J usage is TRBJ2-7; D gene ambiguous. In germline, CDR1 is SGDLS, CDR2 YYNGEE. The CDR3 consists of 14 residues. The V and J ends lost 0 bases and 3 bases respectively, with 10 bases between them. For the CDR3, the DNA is TGTGCCAGCAGCGTAGATGGCGGTTTCTACGAGCAGTACTTC. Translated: CASSVDGGFYEQYF.

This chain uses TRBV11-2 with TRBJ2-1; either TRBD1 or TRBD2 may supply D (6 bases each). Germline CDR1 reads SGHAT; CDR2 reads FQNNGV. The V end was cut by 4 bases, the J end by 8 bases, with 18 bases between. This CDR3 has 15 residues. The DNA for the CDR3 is TGTGCCAGCAGCTGGAAAGTAGGGGGGACCCATGAGCAGTTCTTC. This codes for CASSWKVGGTHEQFF.

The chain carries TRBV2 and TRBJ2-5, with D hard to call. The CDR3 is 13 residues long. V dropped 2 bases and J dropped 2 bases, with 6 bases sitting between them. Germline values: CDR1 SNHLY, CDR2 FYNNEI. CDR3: CASSEMVQETQYF. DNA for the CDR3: TGTGCCAGCAGTGAAATGGTGCAAGAGACCCAGTACTTC.

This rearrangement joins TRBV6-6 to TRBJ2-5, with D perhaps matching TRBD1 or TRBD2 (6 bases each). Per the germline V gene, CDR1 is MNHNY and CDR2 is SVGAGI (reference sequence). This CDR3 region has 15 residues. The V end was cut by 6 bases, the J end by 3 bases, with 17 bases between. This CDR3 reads CASSLLGGPEETQYF. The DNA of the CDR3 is TGTGCCAGCAGCCTCCTTGGGGGGCCAGAAGAGACCCAGTACTTC.

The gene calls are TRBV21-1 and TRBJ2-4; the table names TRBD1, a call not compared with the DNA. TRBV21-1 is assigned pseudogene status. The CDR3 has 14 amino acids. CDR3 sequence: CASKFQGSKNIQYF. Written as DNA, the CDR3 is TGTGCCAGCAAGTTTCAGGGTTCCAAAAACATTCAGTACTTC.

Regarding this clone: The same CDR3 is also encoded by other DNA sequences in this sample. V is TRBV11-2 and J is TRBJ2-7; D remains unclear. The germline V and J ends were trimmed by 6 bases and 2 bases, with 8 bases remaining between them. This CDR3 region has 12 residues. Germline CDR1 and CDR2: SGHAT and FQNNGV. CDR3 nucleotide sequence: TGTGCCAGCAGTGAAGGGCCCTACGAGCAGTACTTC. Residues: CASSEGPYEQYF.

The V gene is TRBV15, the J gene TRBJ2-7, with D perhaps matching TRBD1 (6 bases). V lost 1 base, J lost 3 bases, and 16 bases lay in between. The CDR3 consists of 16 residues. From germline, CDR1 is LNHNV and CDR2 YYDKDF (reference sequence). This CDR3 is CATSRVRPRDIYEQYF. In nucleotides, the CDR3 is TGTGCCACCAGCAGAGTAAGGCCCCGGGACATCTACGAGCAGTACTTC.

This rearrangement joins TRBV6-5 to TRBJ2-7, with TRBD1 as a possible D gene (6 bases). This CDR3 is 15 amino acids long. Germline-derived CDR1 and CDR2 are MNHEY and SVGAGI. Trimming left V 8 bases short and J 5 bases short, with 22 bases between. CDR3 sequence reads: CASARFSEGEDEQYF. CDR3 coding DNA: TGTGCCAGCGCGCGTTTTAGCGAGGGGGAAGACGAGCAGTACTTC.

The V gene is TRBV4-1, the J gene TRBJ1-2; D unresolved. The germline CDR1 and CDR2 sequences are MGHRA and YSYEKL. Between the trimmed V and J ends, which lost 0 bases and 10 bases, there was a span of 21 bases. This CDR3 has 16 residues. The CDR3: CASSQDGMVGFPIYTF. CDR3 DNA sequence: TGCGCCAGCAGCCAAGATGGGATGGTCGGATTTCCGATCTACACCTTC.

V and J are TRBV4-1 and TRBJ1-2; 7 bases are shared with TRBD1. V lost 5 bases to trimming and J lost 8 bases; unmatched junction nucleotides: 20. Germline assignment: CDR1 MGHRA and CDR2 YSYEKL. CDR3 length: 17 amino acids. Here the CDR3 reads CASSKDEQGRLSRGYTF. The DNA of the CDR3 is TGCGCCAGCAGCAAGGACGAACAGGGGCGACTCTCCCGAGGCTACACCTTC.

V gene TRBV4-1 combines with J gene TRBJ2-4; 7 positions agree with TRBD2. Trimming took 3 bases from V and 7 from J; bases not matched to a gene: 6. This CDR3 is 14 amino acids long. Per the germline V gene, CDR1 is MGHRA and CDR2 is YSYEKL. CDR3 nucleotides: TGCGCCAGCAGCCAGGGGCAGGGAGGGAACATTCAGTACTTC. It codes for CASSQGQGGNIQYF.

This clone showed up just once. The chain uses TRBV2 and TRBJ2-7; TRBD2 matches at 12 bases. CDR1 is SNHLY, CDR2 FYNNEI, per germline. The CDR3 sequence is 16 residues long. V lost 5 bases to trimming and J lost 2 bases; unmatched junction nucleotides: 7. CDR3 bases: TGTGCCAGCAGTTACCAACTAGCGGGGGGCGCCTACGAGCAGTACTTC. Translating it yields CASSYQLAGGAYEQYF.

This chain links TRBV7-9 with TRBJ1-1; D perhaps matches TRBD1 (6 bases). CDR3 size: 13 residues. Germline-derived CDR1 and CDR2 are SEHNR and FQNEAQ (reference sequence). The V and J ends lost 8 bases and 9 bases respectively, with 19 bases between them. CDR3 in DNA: TGTGCCAGCGCCGGGGAGGACAGAAATAAAGCTTTCTTT. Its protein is CASAGEDRNKAFF. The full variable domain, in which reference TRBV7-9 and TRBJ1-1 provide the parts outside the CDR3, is DTGVSQNPRHKITKRGQNVTFRCDPISEHNRLYWYRQTLGQGPEFLTYFQNEAQLEKSRLLSDRFSAERPKGSFSTLEIQRTEQGDSAMYLCASAGEDRNKAFFGQGTRLTVV.

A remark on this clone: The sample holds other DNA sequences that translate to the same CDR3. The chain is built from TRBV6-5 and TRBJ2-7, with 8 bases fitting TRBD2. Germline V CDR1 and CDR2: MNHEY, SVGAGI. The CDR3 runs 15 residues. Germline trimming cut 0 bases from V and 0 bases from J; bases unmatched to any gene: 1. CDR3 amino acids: CASSYSGTSSYEQYF. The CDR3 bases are TGTGCCAGCAGTTACTCCGGGACTAGCTCCTACGAGCAGTACTTC.

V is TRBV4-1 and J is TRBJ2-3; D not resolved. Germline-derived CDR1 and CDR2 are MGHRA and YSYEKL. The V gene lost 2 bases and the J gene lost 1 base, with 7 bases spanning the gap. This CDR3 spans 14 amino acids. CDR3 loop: CASSQRAGTDTQYF. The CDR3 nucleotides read TGCGCCAGCAGCCAACGGGCGGGCACAGATACGCAGTATTTT.

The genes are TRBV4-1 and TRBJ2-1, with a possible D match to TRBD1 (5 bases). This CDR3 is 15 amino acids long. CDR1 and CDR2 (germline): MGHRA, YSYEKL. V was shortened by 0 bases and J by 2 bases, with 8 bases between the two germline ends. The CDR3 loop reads CASSQEIGAYNEQFF. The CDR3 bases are TGCGCCAGCAGCCAAGAAATAGGGGCCTACAATGAGCAGTTCTTC.

CDR3: CASRRGLTEAFF. CDR3 nucleotide sequence: TGTGCCAGCCGTCGGGGTCTTACTGAAGCTTTCTTT. This chain joins TRBV5-4 and TRBJ1-1; D is uncertain. CDR1 SGHNT and CDR2 YYREEE come from the germline V gene (reference sequence). The CDR3 totals 12 residues. V lost 7 bases to trimming and J lost 5 bases, with 12 bases between them.

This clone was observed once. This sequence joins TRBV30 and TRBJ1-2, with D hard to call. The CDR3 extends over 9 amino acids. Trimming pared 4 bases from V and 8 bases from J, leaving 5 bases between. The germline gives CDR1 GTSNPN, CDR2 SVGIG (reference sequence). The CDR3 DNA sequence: TGTGCCTGGACAGAGGGCTACACCTTC. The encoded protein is CAWTEGYTF.

The CDR3: CASRSDRVFIPLHF. Here the CDR3 DNA reads TGTGCAAGTCGCTCGGACAGGGTCTTCATCCCCCTCCACTTT. V usage is TRBV12-2 and J usage is TRBJ1-6; the tabulated D call, TRBD1, remains unverified against the DNA. TRBV12-2 constitutes a pseudogene. The CDR3 totals 14 residues.

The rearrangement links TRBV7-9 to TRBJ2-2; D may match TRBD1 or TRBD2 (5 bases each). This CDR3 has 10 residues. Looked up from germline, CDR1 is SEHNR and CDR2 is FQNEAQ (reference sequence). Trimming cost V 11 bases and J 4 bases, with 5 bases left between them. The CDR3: CAGGTGELFF. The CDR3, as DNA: TGTGCCGGGGGCACCGGGGAGCTGTTTTTT. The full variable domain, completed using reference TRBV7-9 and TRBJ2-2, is DTGVSQNPRHKITKRGQNVTFRCDPISEHNRLYWYRQTLGQGPEFLTYFQNEAQLEKSRLLSDRFSAERPKGSFSTLEIQRTEQGDSAMYLCAGGTGELFFGEGSRLTVL.